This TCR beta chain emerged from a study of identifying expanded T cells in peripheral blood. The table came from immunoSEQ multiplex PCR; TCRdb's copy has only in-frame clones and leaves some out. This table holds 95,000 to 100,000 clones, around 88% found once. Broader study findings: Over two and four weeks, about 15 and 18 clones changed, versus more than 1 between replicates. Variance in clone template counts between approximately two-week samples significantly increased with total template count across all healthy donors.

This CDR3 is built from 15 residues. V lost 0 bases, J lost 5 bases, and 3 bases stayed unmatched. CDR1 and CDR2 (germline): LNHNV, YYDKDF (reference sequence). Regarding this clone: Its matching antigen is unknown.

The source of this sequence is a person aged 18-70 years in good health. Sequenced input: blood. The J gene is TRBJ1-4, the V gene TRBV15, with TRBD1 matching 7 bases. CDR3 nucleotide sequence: TGTGCCACCAGCAGAGACAAGGGACAGAATGAAAAACTGTTTTTT. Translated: CATSRDKGQNEKLFF. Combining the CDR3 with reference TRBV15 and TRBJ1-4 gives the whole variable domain DAMVIQNPRYQVTQFGKPVTLSCSQTLNHNVMYWYQQKSSQAPKLLFHYYDKDFNNEADTPDNFQSRRPNTSFCFLDIRSPGLGDTAMYLCATSRDKGQNEKLFFGSGTQLSVL.